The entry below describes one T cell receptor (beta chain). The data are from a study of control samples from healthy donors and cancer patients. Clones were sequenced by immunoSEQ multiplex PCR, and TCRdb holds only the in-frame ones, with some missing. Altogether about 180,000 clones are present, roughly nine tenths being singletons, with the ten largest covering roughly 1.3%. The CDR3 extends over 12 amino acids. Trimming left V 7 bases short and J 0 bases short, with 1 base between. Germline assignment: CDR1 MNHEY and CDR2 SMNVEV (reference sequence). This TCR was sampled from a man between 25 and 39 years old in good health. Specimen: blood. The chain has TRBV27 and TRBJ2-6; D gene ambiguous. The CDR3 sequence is CASTSGANVLTF. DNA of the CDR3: TGTGCCAGCACCTCTGGGGCCAACGTCCTGACTTTC.